Following are 13 T cell receptor beta chains from one sample sequenced in a study of cytomegalovirus exposure and HLA in healthy donors (TCRdb year 2017). The library was produced with the immunoSEQ multiplex PCR assay. For the multiplex PCR, a mixture combining 60 forward primers for TCR Vbeta segments and 13 reverse primers for TCR Jbeta segments was used. Imported from immuneACCESS, the table was reduced by TCRdb to in-frame sequences with V and J called. These copies leave out some clones; in studies compared against another copy, an unresolved V gene accounts for under half, and the cause of the remainder is not known. The sample has more than 95,000 clones on record, over 70% of them singletons. The ten largest clones represent roughly 6% of the sample. The sample comprised PBMCs. The receptors come from a male donor in good health and CMV-seronegative.

CDR3 DNA: TGCGCCAGCAGCCAAGATTCTCGGTCTAGCGGGGACCACAATGAGCAGTTCTTC. Protein: CASSQDSRSSGDHNEQFF. The chain has TRBV4-1 and TRBJ2-1, with 9 bases fitting TRBD2. This CDR3 spans 18 amino acids. Germline lookup yields CDR1 MGHRA and CDR2 YSYEKL. V shed 0 bases, J shed 5 bases, and the junction held 11 bases outside the gene matches.

This clone was detected only once. The rearrangement joins TRBV5-1 to TRBJ2-2; D unresolved. The CDR3 contains 17 residues. Trimming left V 2 bases short and J 4 bases short, with 18 bases between. CDR1 and CDR2 (germline): SGHRS, YFSETQ. Written as DNA, the CDR3 is TGCGCCAGCAGCTTTCCCACCTTGAGGTTGGGCACCGGGGAGCTGTTTTTT. Its protein product is CASSFPTLRLGTGELFF.

This chain uses TRBV6-5 with TRBJ2-2; D gene unclear. V lost 0 bases to trimming and J lost 6 bases, with 8 bases between them. The CDR3 loop spans 14 amino acids. Germline V gene data show CDR1 as MNHEY and CDR2 as SVGAGI. CDR3 sequence reads: CASSYSTVAGELFF. Here the CDR3 DNA reads TGTGCCAGCAGTTACTCGACTGTTGCCGGGGAGCTGTTTTTT.

The genes are TRBV7-9 and TRBJ2-1; unclear D gene. Looked up from germline, CDR1 is SEHNR and CDR2 is FQNEAQ (reference sequence). Trimming cost V 2 bases and J 7 bases, with 6 bases left between them. The CDR3 is 12 amino acids. The CDR3 is CASSLPQNEQFF. CDR3 sequence (DNA): TGTGCCAGCAGCTTACCACAGAATGAGCAGTTCTTC.

The V call is TRBV6-6, the J call TRBJ2-7, with a tentative D call TRBD1 (5 bases). Trimming removed 6 bases at V and 5 bases at J, with 11 bases between. Looked up from germline, CDR1 is MNHNY and CDR2 is SVGAGI (reference sequence). This CDR3 has 12 amino acids. CDR3 residues: CASSLDRNEQYF. CDR3 bases: TGTGCCAGCAGCCTTGACAGAAACGAGCAGTACTTC.

The J gene is TRBJ2-3, the V gene TRBV27; D ambiguous. CDR3 length equals 13 residues. V was shortened by 3 bases and J by 6 bases, with 10 bases between the two germline ends. Germline CDR1 reads MNHEY; CDR2 reads SMNVEV (reference sequence). The CDR3 DNA reads TGTGCCAGCAGTTTTGGCTCCCTGGATACGCAGTATTTT. Its protein is CASSFGSLDTQYF.

The V and J genes are TRBV7-9 and TRBJ2-5; tentative D call: TRBD2 (6 bases). This CDR3 spans 13 amino acids. V shed 8 bases and J shed 11 bases, with 21 bases lying between them. Germline lookup yields CDR1 SEHNR and CDR2 FQNEAQ (reference sequence). CDR3 DNA sequence: TGTGCCAGCGTGAGAGACACCTTACGGGAGCAGTACTTC. It codes for CASVRDTLREQYF.

The CDR3 nucleotides are TGTGCCAGCTCACCACAGGGGGCGGAAGGCTACACCTTC. As protein: CASSPQGAEGYTF. V and J are TRBV18 and TRBJ1-2; 7 bases are a match to TRBD1. The CDR3 runs 13 residues. Trimming took 1 base from V and 8 from J; bases not matched to a gene: 4. Germline CDR1 is KGHSH and CDR2 is LQKENI.

The gene calls are TRBV2 and TRBJ2-1; weak D call: TRBD2 (6 bases). Looked up from germline, CDR1 is SNHLY and CDR2 is FYNNEI. Trimming stripped 0 bases from V and 8 bases from J, with 14 bases between. The CDR3 extends over 15 amino acids. As DNA, the CDR3 is TGTGCCAGCAGTGAAGCGGGAGGAGGTTCCCATGAGCAGTTCTTC. Its protein product is CASSEAGGGSHEQFF.

V and J are TRBV2 and TRBJ1-1; 8 bases agree with TRBD1. CDR1 SNHLY and CDR2 FYNNEI come from the germline V gene. V was pared by 6 bases and J by 4 bases, with 10 bases of the junction left unmatched. The CDR3 consists of 15 residues. CDR3 region: CASRARTGISTEAFF. In DNA, the CDR3 is TGTGCCAGCAGGGCGCGGACAGGGATAAGCACTGAAGCTTTCTTT.

The chain couples TRBV2 to TRBJ1-2, with TRBD1 identical over 8 bases. Germline trimming cut 6 bases from V and 4 bases from J; bases unmatched to any gene: 4. CDR3 length equals 13 residues. In germline, CDR1 is SNHLY, CDR2 FYNNEI. CDR3 protein: CASSGTGVYGYTF. DNA for the CDR3: TGTGCCAGCAGCGGGACAGGCGTCTATGGCTACACCTTC.

This chain connects TRBV30 to TRBJ2-7; 9 bases fit TRBD2. The CDR3 length is 15 residues. The trim removed 8 bases at V and 3 bases at J, leaving 14 bases unmatched. Per the germline V gene, CDR1 is GTSNPN and CDR2 is SVGIG (reference sequence). The CDR3, as DNA: TGTGCCCGAGGTGTTGGGGTAGCGGGAGTCTACGAGCAGTACTTC. Translating gives CARGVGVAGVYEQYF.

The chain joins TRBV30 to TRBJ2-2; possible D gene TRBD1, 5 bases. Germline assignment: CDR1 GTSNPN and CDR2 SVGIG (reference sequence). V lost 4 bases to trimming and J lost 2 bases, with 14 bases between them. The CDR3 has 15 residues. CDR3 DNA: TGTGCCTGGAAGGCGCAGGGCGGTAACACCGGGGAGCTGTTTTTT. Its translation: CAWKAQGGNTGELFF.